Each of the 10 T cell receptor beta chains below was sequenced from the same sample in a study of T-cell reconstitution after alpha-beta-depleted transplantation in children. Unique molecular identifiers featured in how the TCRbeta library was prepared. TCRdb independently ran MiXCR on the PCR reads; one entry per CDR3 protein. The top ten clones hold 10% of a sample with hundreds of thousands of distinct CDR3 sequences, almost 10% of them seen once. Sequenced material: PBMCs from the stem cell graft donor, taken from the stem cell graft. Receptors were obtained from a human donor who donated a stem cell graft to a child with SCID.

This clonotype turned up a few times. The chain has TRBV10-2 and TRBJ2-7; TRBD2 matches 12 bases. After removal of 4 bases from V and 6 bases from J, the junction contained 4 bases not matched to a gene. In germline, CDR1 is WSHSY, CDR2 SAAADI. CDR3 length: 14 residues. CDR3 DNA: TGCGCCAGCAGTGGGACTAGCGGGGTAGGCGAGCAGTACTTC. Its protein is CASSGTSGVGEQYF.

The rearrangement links TRBV4-2 to TRBJ2-1; 14 bases match TRBD2. CDR3 length: 15 amino acids. Looked up from germline, CDR1 is LGHNA and CDR2 is YNFKEQ. Trimming removed 4 bases from V and 8 bases from J; junction bases left unmatched: 4. CDR3 DNA sequence: TGTGCCAGCAGCCCTCGGACTAGCGGGGGGCATGAGCAGTTCTTC. Protein: CASSPRTSGGHEQFF.

This clonotype was recorded a few times. J is TRBJ1-4 and V is TRBV29-1, with no clear D. This CDR3 has 13 residues. Germline assignment: CDR1 SQVTM and CDR2 ANQGSEA. The V end was cut by 3 bases, the J end by 7 bases, with 12 bases between. This CDR3 is CSVDAGKGEKLFF. DNA for the CDR3: TGCAGCGTTGACGCCGGGAAGGGTGAAAAACTGTTTTTT.

The chain links TRBV5-1 to TRBJ2-7; TRBD1 is a possible D gene (6 bases). Germline V gene lookup returns CDR1 SGHRS and CDR2 YFSETQ. The CDR3 loop spans 14 amino acids. V shed 3 bases and J shed 3 bases, with 13 bases lying between them. This CDR3 is CASSSLTGVYEQYF. CDR3 bases: TGCGCCAGCAGCTCTCTGACAGGAGTCTACGAGCAGTACTTC. Filled out from reference TRBV5-1 and TRBJ2-7, the complete variable domain reads KAGVTQTPRYLIKTRGQQVTLSCSPISGHRSVSWYQQTPGQGLQFLFEYFSETQRNKGNFPGRFSGRQFSNSRSEMNVSTLELGDSALYLCASSSLTGVYEQYFGPGTRLTVT.

The chain links TRBV7-9 to TRBJ2-3; D remains ambiguous. V shed 1 base and J shed 0 bases, with 8 bases lying between them. The CDR3 contains 15 residues. Germline V gives CDR1 SEHNR, CDR2 FQNEAQ (reference sequence). CDR3 DNA sequence: TGTGCCAGCAGCTTAGGTTGGGCTAGCACAGATACGCAGTATTTT. Its translation: CASSLGWASTDTQYF.

The genes are TRBV7-2 and TRBJ2-7, with 7 bases aligning to TRBD1. The CDR3 has 15 amino acids. J lost 0 bases, V lost 1 base, and 3 bases had no gene match. Germline CDR1 is SGHTA and CDR2 is FQGNSA. Here the CDR3 DNA reads TGTGCCAGCAGCTTAGAGGGGGCCTTCTCCTACGAGCAGTACTTC. Translating gives CASSLEGAFSYEQYF.

This clonotype occurred a few times. The chain recombines TRBV21-1 with TRBJ2-5. TRBV21-1 is deemed a pseudogene. The CDR3 loop spans 10 amino acids. CDR3 sequence reads: CARLRETQYF. The CDR3 DNA is TGTGCCAGGTTGAGAGAGACCCAGTACTTC.

This clonotype was observed a few times. V gene TRBV3-1 combines with J gene TRBJ2-7; a possible D gene is TRBD2 (6 bases). With 2 bases removed from V and 6 bases from J, the gap between germline ends came to 14 bases. The CDR3 consists of 14 residues. Germline lookup yields CDR1 LGHDT and CDR2 YNNKEL (reference sequence). CDR3 region: CASSQSPGGSEQYF. CDR3 coding DNA: TGTGCCAGCAGCCAATCACCCGGGGGAAGCGAGCAGTACTTC.

This clonotype has more than one count but fewer than ten. The junction departs from germline at one end; a sequencing error may be responsible. This chain joins TRBV7-8 and TRBJ2-5; possible D gene TRBD2, 5 bases. The germline V gene encodes CDR1 SGHVS and CDR2 FQNEAQ. The CDR3 extends over 16 amino acids. CDR3 protein: CASNLAHKGREETQYF. CDR3 bases: TGTGCCAGCAACTTAGCGCATAAGGGTCGCGAGGAGACCCAGTACTTC. The full variable domain, its missing parts supplied by reference TRBV7-8 and TRBJ2-5, is GAGVSQSPRYKVAKRGQDVALRCDPISGHVSLFWYQQALGQGPEFLTYFQNEAQLDKSGLPSDRFFAERPEGSVSTLKIQRTQQEDSAVYLCASNLAHKGREETQYFGPGTRLLVL.

Only a few counts were recorded for this clonotype. This chain joins TRBV11-2 and TRBJ2-2; TRBD1 is a possible D gene (6 bases). There are 17 residues in the CDR3. The germline gives CDR1 SGHAT, CDR2 FQNNGV. The germline V and J ends were trimmed by 1 base and 0 bases, with 12 bases remaining between them. CDR3: CASSLVGGQTNTGELFF. DNA for the CDR3: TGTGCCAGCAGCTTAGTTGGCGGACAGACGAACACCGGGGAGCTGTTTTTT.